This entry lists 20 T cell receptor beta chains sequenced from one sample in a study of response to subunit inactivated influenza vaccine. Using its own MiXCR run on the RT-PCR reads, TCRdb lists one record per CDR3 protein. The sample includes about 500,000 distinct CDR3 sequences, 16% seen only once; the top ten take over 2.5%. Here the sequenced sample was CD4+ T cells sorted from PBMCs, taken about 24 months after vaccination. Receptors were obtained from a man aged 50-75 years who received an inactivated influenza vaccine.

This clonotype was seen a few times. The J gene is TRBJ2-5, the V gene TRBV29-1; weak D call: TRBD1 (6 bases). The V gene's germline CDR1 is SQVTM and CDR2 ANQGSEA. V lost 5 bases and J lost 7, with 17 bases in between. The CDR3 covers 13 residues. In DNA, the CDR3 is TGCAGCGTTCTTGTACAGGGCGGAGTGACCCAGTACTTC. Translated: CSVLVQGGVTQYF.

Only a few counts were recorded for this clonotype. The chain uses TRBV4-3 and TRBJ2-5, with TRBD1 as a possible D gene (6 bases). Germline V gives CDR1 LGHNA, CDR2 YSLEER. The CDR3 contains 13 residues. Trimming left V 0 bases short and J 10 bases short, with 12 bases between. The CDR3 spells CASSQERTAIQYF. The CDR3 nucleotides read TGCGCCAGCAGCCAAGAAAGGACAGCTATCCAGTACTTC.

This clonotype appeared a few times. The chain is built from TRBV3-1 and TRBJ2-1, with 8 bases that match TRBD2. Germline values: CDR1 LGHDT, CDR2 YNNKEL (reference sequence). With 4 bases clipped from V and 4 bases from J, the junction kept 6 bases outside the gene matches. This CDR3 region has 15 residues. CDR3 loop: CASSPTGTRYNEQFF. DNA for the CDR3: TGTGCCAGCAGCCCTACAGGGACTAGGTACAATGAGCAGTTCTTC.

This clonotype was found a few times. This rearrangement joins TRBV29-1 to TRBJ1-1; D is possibly TRBD1 (5 bases). Per the germline V gene, CDR1 is SQVTM and CDR2 is ANQGSEA. V was clipped by 7 bases and J by 3 bases, with 15 bases between them. The CDR3 has 13 amino acids. This CDR3 is CSGYGRGDTEAFF. In DNA, the CDR3 is TGCAGCGGATATGGCCGGGGCGACACTGAAGCTTTCTTT.

This clonotype has just a few counts. J is TRBJ2-1 and V is TRBV14; D is possibly TRBD2 (5 bases). Germline V lookup: CDR1 SGHDN, CDR2 FVKESK. The germline V and J ends were trimmed by 0 bases and 7 bases, with 13 bases remaining between them. CDR3 length equals 15 residues. The CDR3 sequence: CASSQEWQRENEQFF. DNA for the CDR3: TGTGCCAGCAGCCAAGAATGGCAAAGGGAGAATGAGCAGTTCTTC.

This clonotype has only a few counts. This chain joins TRBV4-3 and TRBJ2-7; D is perhaps TRBD2 (6 bases). The V gene lost 1 base and the J gene lost 4 bases, with 20 bases spanning the gap. The CDR3 spans 17 residues. Germline CDR1 is LGHNA and CDR2 is YSLEER. This CDR3 is CASSQGYGGDSGYEQYF. The CDR3 nucleotides are TGCGCCAGCAGCCAAGGTTACGGGGGAGACTCCGGGTACGAGCAGTACTTC.

The rearrangement links TRBV7-2 to TRBJ2-7; D unclear. The CDR3 runs 13 residues. Germline V gives CDR1 SGHTA, CDR2 FQGNSA. Trimming left V 5 bases short and J 4 bases short, with 12 bases between. The CDR3 is CASSADPRYEQYF. The CDR3 DNA is TGTGCCAGCAGCGCGGATCCCCGTTACGAGCAGTACTTC. Supplemented by reference TRBV7-2 and TRBJ2-7, the full variable domain reads GAGVSQSPSNKVTEKGKDVELRCDPISGHTALYWYRQSLGQGLEFLIYFQGNSAPDKSGLPSDRFSAERTGGSVSTLTIQRTQQEDSAVYLCASSADPRYEQYFGPGTRLTVT.

The V and J genes are TRBV6-1 and TRBJ1-1; D may be TRBD1 (6 bases). The V end was cut by 6 bases, the J end by 4 bases, with 18 bases between. Germline-derived CDR1 and CDR2 are MNHNS and SASEGT. The CDR3 contains 15 residues. The CDR3 protein is CASRGGAGLSTEAFF. CDR3 sequence (DNA): TGTGCCAGCAGGGGGGGGGCAGGGCTGAGCACTGAAGCTTTCTTT.

There are many counts of this clonotype. This sequence joins TRBV9 and TRBJ1-6; 8 nucleotides match TRBD1. The CDR3 contains 13 residues. The trim removed 3 bases at V and 8 bases at J, leaving 1 base unmatched. Germline V gene sequence: CDR1 SGDLS, CDR2 YYNGEE. DNA for the CDR3: TGTGCCAGCAGCGCACAGGGGGATTCACCCCTCCACTTT. This sequence encodes CASSAQGDSPLHF. The full variable domain, its missing parts supplied by reference TRBV9 and TRBJ1-6, is DSGVTQTPKHLITATGQRVTLRCSPRSGDLSVYWYQQSLDQGLQFLIQYYNGEERAKGNILERFSAQQFPDLHSELNLSSLELGDSALYFCASSAQGDSPLHFGNGTRLTVT.

This clonotype has just a few counts. The chain couples TRBV5-1 to TRBJ2-3; the match to TRBD2 covers 11 bases. CDR1 is SGHRS, CDR2 YFSETQ, per germline. This CDR3 has 17 amino acids. The ends lost 0 bases at V and 1 base at J; junction bases unmatched: 4. CDR3 sequence: CASSLVAGGPRTDTQYF. The DNA for the CDR3 is TGCGCCAGCAGCTTGGTAGCGGGGGGGCCTCGCACAGATACGCAGTATTTT.

CDR3 in amino acids: CASSTTGLAFF. The CDR3 DNA reads TGTGCCAGCAGCACCACAGGGCTCGCCTTCTTC. The genes are TRBV7-9 and TRBJ2-1, with D perhaps TRBD1 (6 bases). Trimming shortened V by 5 bases and J by 16 bases, and 15 bases separated the two germline ends. CDR3 length equals 11 residues. CDR1 and CDR2 from the germline V gene are SEHNR and FQNEAQ (reference sequence). Full variable domain (outside the CDR3, taken from reference TRBV7-9 and TRBJ2-1): DTGVSQNPRHKITKRGQNVTFRCDPISEHNRLYWYRQTLGQGPEFLTYFQNEAQLEKSRLLSDRFSAERPKGSFSTLEIQRTEQGDSAMYLCASSTTGLAFFGPGTRLTVL.

The chain carries TRBV4-3 and TRBJ1-2, with D maybe TRBD1 (5 bases). The V gene lost 4 bases and the J gene lost 5 bases, with 26 bases spanning the gap. The CDR3 sequence is 18 residues long. Germline V CDR1 and CDR2: LGHNA, YSLEER. DNA for the CDR3: TGCGCCAGCAGCCCTTCATTTTGGGCCGGGGGTCTAGAGTATGGCTACACCTTC. Protein product: CASSPSFWAGGLEYGYTF.

CDR3 in DNA: TGTGCCAGCAGTTACTTGCAACCGGGACTAGCGGGCTTTCAAGGGTCCTACAATGAGCAGTTCTTC. Translated: CASSYLQPGLAGFQGSYNEQFF. This rearrangement joins TRBV6-2 or TRBV6-3 to TRBJ2-1, with 12 bases that match TRBD2. Germline values: CDR1 MNHEY, CDR2 SVGEGT. Trimming took 1 base from V and 1 from J; bases not matched to a gene: 17. This CDR3 region has 22 residues.

This clonotype was detected only a few times. The chain is built from TRBV2 and TRBJ2-7; D unclear. In germline, CDR1 is SNHLY, CDR2 FYNNEI. This CDR3 has 15 amino acids. V was pared by 6 bases and J by 2 bases, with 17 bases between. This chain's CDR3 is CASSLHSTLTYEQYF. In nucleotides, the CDR3 is TGTGCCAGCAGCCTCCATTCGACCCTCACCTACGAGCAGTACTTC.

The rearrangement joins TRBV21-1 to TRBJ1-5. TRBV21-1 is classified as a pseudogene. The CDR3 extends over 17 amino acids. The chain's CDR3 is CASSKELLGLSNQPQHF. CDR3 nucleotide sequence: TGTGCCAGCAGCAAAGAGCTGTTGGGGCTCAGCAATCAGCCCCAGCATTTT.

The rearrangement uses TRBV28 and TRBJ2-3; TRBD2 aligns across 11 bases. The junction had 11 bases not matched to a gene; V was cut back by 7 bases and J by 2 bases. CDR3 size: 17 residues. CDR1 and CDR2 (germline): MDHEN, SYDVKM. The CDR3 nucleotides are TGTGCCAGCACCCTACGGGCTAGCGGGAGGCCCACAGATACGCAGTATTTT. It encodes CASTLRASGRPTDTQYF.

This clonotype was found many times. The chain employs TRBV5-1 and TRBJ2-1, with a possible D match to TRBD1 (6 bases). Germline values: CDR1 SGHRS, CDR2 YFSETQ. CDR3 size: 12 residues. V dropped 3 bases and J dropped 7 bases, with 8 bases sitting between them. The DNA for the CDR3 is TGCGCCAGCAGCTCAGGGGTGAATGAGCAGTTCTTC. This codes for CASSSGVNEQFF.

The rearrangement links TRBV20-1 to TRBJ2-7, with 11 positions matching TRBD2. The CDR3 totals 14 residues. From germline, CDR1 is DFQATT and CDR2 SNEGSKA (reference sequence). V shed 4 bases and J 0 bases; nucleotides not matched to a gene: 2. The CDR3 region has the DNA TGCAGTGCTATTAGCGGGAGGGGCTCCTACGAGCAGTACTTC. It translates to CSAISGRGSYEQYF.

The CDR3 is CASSLALAGTTDTQYF. The CDR3, as DNA: TGTGCCAGCAGCTTAGCGCTAGCGGGGACCACAGATACGCAGTATTTT. This chain links TRBV7-9 with TRBJ2-3, with TRBD2 matching over 9 bases. The CDR3 runs 16 residues. With 0 bases clipped from V and 2 bases from J, the junction kept 3 bases outside the gene matches. Germline assignment: CDR1 SEHNR and CDR2 FQNEAQ (reference sequence).

This chain links TRBV6-2 or TRBV6-3 with TRBJ2-1; 11 bases line up with TRBD2. With 8 bases clipped from V and 5 bases from J, the junction kept 11 bases outside the gene matches. CDR1 is MNHEY, CDR2 SVGEGT, per germline. The CDR3 contains 16 residues. CDR3 in DNA: TGTGCCAGCGAGGGAATCCCGGGACTAGCGGACAATGAGCAGTTCTTC. Amino acids: CASEGIPGLADNEQFF.